Sequencing of this T cell receptor (beta chain) was carried out in a study of blood T cell repertoires in COVID-19 (TCRdb year 2020). Study-wide context: The collaborator samples originated in the United States, Italy and Spain and spanned the acute and convalescent phases of COVID-19. The prospective study material was composed of cDNA or gDNA derived from T cells, B-cell-depleted T cells, or PBMCs. Subjects who had been exposed to COVID-19, were actively infected with it, or had recovered from it provided the deeply sampled blood TCRbeta repertoires that made up the dataset. The repertoires were released in a freely available public database intended as a resource for research on the immune response to SARS-CoV-2. The samples were drawn from two sources: the first 160 participants of the ongoing ImmuneRACE study, and 1,200 or so subjects contributed by 6 global collaborators. A de-identified subject ID, COVID-19 status, age in years and sex were almost always included in the sample metadata. Where HLA class I and class II types were available, the types were taken from metadata supplied by the sample provider, not from assay-based typing. Results and caveats for the whole study, not just this receptor: The amount of clinical and demographic metadata varied by source and participant and was provided uncurated.

The collaborating institutions used their own protocols to collect whole blood in K2EDTA tubes. For TCRbeta analysis, collaborator samples were shipped as frozen whole blood, as isolated PBMCs, or as DNA extracted from either sample type. TCRbeta CDR3 regions were amplified from genomic DNA by means of the immunoSEQ Assay, a bias-controlled multiplex PCR. From the authors' description of their analysis: The number of nucleated cells in each sample was estimated from the amplification of reference gene primers within the assay. To quantify the absolute abundance of each unique TCRbeta CDR3 rearrangement, sequence reads were collapsed and filtered. For each sample, productive Simpson clonality was calculated as the square root of Simpson's diversity index across productive rearrangements. The clones in this table, taken by TCRdb from immuneACCESS, are in-frame only. Not every clone is retained; where verified, under half of the shortfall comes from an unresolved V gene, and the cause of the rest is unknown. V and J calls and clone size are those listed in that table; D and trimming were worked out from the DNA. The sample includes 300,000 or so clones, with just under 85% observed a single time. The biggest ten clones account for around 4.2% of the sample.

As for this clone: The clone's antigen remains unknown. No base qualities exist here, and no much larger clone lies one base off it.

This clonotype was sampled from a woman between 45 and 65 years old with active or convalescent COVID-19. Specimen: peripheral blood.

The CDR3 region: CASSLAGTRGNEQFF. The nucleotide sequence reads as follows: TGTGCCAGCAGCCTCGCCGGGACTAGGGGTAATGAGCAGTTCTTC. The chain joins TRBV4-2 to TRBJ2-1; TRBD2 lines up with 8 middle nucleotides. The CDR3 measures 15 amino acids from cysteine to phenylalanine. Of the read, only the CDR3 DNA is kept; its 45 bases are in frame from base 1. The germline V gene specifies LGHNA as CDR1 and YNFKEQ as CDR2. V loses 4 bases at its end and J loses 7 bases; junction bases beyond the gene matches: 9.